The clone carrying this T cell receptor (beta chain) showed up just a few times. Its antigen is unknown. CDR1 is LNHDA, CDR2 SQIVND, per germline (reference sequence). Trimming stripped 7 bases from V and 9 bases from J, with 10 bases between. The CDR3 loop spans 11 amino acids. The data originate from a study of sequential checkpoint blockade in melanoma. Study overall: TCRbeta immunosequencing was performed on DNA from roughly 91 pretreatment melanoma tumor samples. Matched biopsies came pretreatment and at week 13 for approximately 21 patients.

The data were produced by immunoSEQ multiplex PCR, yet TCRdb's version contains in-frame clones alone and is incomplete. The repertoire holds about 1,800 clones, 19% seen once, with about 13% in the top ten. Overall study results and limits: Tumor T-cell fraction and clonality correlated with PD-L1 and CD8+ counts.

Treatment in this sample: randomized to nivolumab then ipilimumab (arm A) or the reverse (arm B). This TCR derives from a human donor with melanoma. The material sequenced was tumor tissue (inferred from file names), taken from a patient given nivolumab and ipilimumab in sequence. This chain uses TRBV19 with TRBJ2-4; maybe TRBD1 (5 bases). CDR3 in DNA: TGTGCCAGTACAGGGTTGGGCATTCAGTACTTC. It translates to CASTGLGIQYF.